These 32 T cell receptor beta chains came from one sample sequenced in a study of OX40 agonist ivuxolimab in advanced cancers. TCRdb's copy holds only in-frame clones and misses some; the assay was immunoSEQ multiplex PCR. The data show tens of thousands of clones, around 83% seen once. This specimen was CD4+ or CD8+ T cells sorted from blood, taken in a trial of the OX40 agonist ivuxolimab. These receptor sequences come from an adult with an advanced solid tumor such as melanoma, head and neck, liver or kidney cancer.

Regarding this clone: This CDR3 is also generated by other DNA sequences in the sample. The CDR3, as DNA: TGTGCCAGCAGTTTCGGTACAGAAAATTCACCCCTCCACTTT. This gives the protein CASSFGTENSPLHF. This rearrangement joins TRBV27 to TRBJ1-6; D remains ambiguous. Trimming left V 3 bases short and J 7 bases short, with 10 bases between. In germline, CDR1 is MNHEY, CDR2 SMNVEV (reference sequence). CDR3 size: 14 residues.

This chain connects TRBV19 to TRBJ2-7; D is possibly TRBD1 (5 bases). The CDR3 covers 18 residues. Germline values: CDR1 LNHDA, CDR2 SQIVND (reference sequence). With 3 bases removed from V and 0 bases from J, the gap between germline ends came to 21 bases. The CDR3 DNA sequence: TGTGCCAGTAGTATTCGGCCGCTGGGGCAGGGCAACTCCTACGAGCAGTACTTC. Translating it yields CASSIRPLGQGNSYEQYF.

This clone was found a few times. CDR3: CASSLGGAEAFF. CDR3 DNA sequence: TGTGCCAGCAGCTTAGGAGGTGCCGAAGCTTTCTTT. This rearrangement joins TRBV7-3 to TRBJ1-1; no reliable D call. This CDR3 is built from 12 residues. CDR1 and CDR2 from the germline V gene are SGHTA and FQGTGA. Trimming removed 2 bases from V and 8 bases from J, with 9 bases in between.

The chain combines TRBV28 with TRBJ2-2; 9 bases map to TRBD2. Germline CDR1 and CDR2: MDHEN and SYDVKM. CDR3 length equals 16 residues. With V trimmed by 5 bases and J by 3 bases, 7 bases remained unmatched. The chain's CDR3 is CASSPPGLAYTGELFF. In DNA form, the CDR3 reads TGTGCCAGCAGTCCACCGGGACTAGCTTACACCGGGGAGCTGTTTTTT. Filled out from reference TRBV28 and TRBJ2-2, the complete variable domain reads DVKVTQSSRYLVKRTGEKVFLECVQDMDHENMFWYRQDPGLGLRLIYFSYDVKMKEKGDIPEGYSVSREKKERFSLILESASTNQTSMYLCASSPPGLAYTGELFFGEGSRLTVL.

By frequency in the sample, this clone is medium-sized. The chain uses TRBV27 and TRBJ1-1; the D is unclear. Deletions cut 4 bases from V and 1 base from J, with 7 bases between. CDR3 length: 13 amino acids. CDR1 and CDR2 from the germline V gene are MNHEY and SMNVEV (reference sequence). CDR3: CASSSWANTEAFF. The CDR3 bases are TGTGCCAGCAGTTCGTGGGCGAACACTGAAGCTTTCTTT.

The chain is built from TRBV28 and TRBJ1-5; possibly TRBD1 for D (5 bases). The germline gives CDR1 MDHEN, CDR2 SYDVKM. This CDR3 comprises 14 residues. Deletions cut 6 bases from V and 7 bases from J, with 16 bases between. In DNA form, the CDR3 reads TGTGCCAGCAGGGACACCACAGGTTCGCAGCCCCAGCATTTT. Encoded protein: CASRDTTGSQPQHF.

Remarks on this clone: One junction end does not reproduce the germline sequence, and a read error may be involved. The identical CDR3 is also encoded by other nucleotide sequences in the sample. The chain is built from TRBV6-1 and TRBJ2-1; 12 positions match TRBD1. Per the germline V gene, CDR1 is MNHNS and CDR2 is SASEGT. The CDR3 sequence is 16 residues long. In DNA form, the CDR3 reads TGCGCCAGCAGTGAGTCGGGGACAGGGGGCAACAATGAGCAGTTCTTC. It translates to CASSESGTGGNNEQFF.

The chain carries TRBV15 and TRBJ2-5; a possible D gene is TRBD2 (6 bases). The CDR3 length is 15 residues. V was shortened by 5 bases and J by 5 bases, with 18 bases between the two germline ends. The V gene's germline CDR1 is LNHNV and CDR2 YYDKDF (reference sequence). The CDR3 sequence is CATSRAGRSGETQYF. The DNA of the CDR3 is TGTGCCACCAGCCGCGCGGGACGATCAGGGGAGACCCAGTACTTC. Filled out from reference TRBV15 and TRBJ2-5, the complete variable domain reads DAMVIQNPRYQVTQFGKPVTLSCSQTLNHNVMYWYQQKSSQAPKLLFHYYDKDFNNEADTPDNFQSRRPNTSFCFLDIRSPGLGDTAMYLCATSRAGRSGETQYFGPGTRLLVL.

The chain uses TRBV6-1 and TRBJ1-1, with unresolved D. The CDR3 has 11 residues. Germline CDR1 is MNHNS and CDR2 is SASEGT. The CDR3 spells CAGDSTREAFF. CDR3 in DNA: TGTGCTGGTGATAGTACCCGTGAAGCTTTCTTT.

The chain carries TRBV27 and TRBJ2-4; TRBD2 matches 10 bases. This CDR3 contains 17 residues. V lost 0 bases to trimming and J lost 6 bases; unmatched junction nucleotides: 8. CDR1 and CDR2 from the germline V gene are MNHEY and SMNVEV (reference sequence). CDR3: CASSLSILAGASNIQYF. CDR3 bases: TGTGCCAGCAGTTTATCGATCCTAGCGGGGGCCTCAAACATTCAGTACTTC.

This sequence joins TRBV7-9 and TRBJ2-7; tentative D call: TRBD1 (6 bases). The CDR3 runs 14 residues. V lost 4 bases and J lost 6, with 16 bases in between. The V gene's germline CDR1 is SEHNR and CDR2 FQNEAQ (reference sequence). Written as DNA, the CDR3 is TGTGCCAGCAGCTCAACAGACAGGACGGGCGAGCAGTACGTC. Protein: CASSSTDRTGEQYV.

To note about this clone: Other DNA sequences in the sample encode the same CDR3. The chain joins TRBV2 to TRBJ1-1; D remains unclear. The CDR3 has 11 amino acids. The germline V and J ends were trimmed by 6 bases and 7 bases, with 9 bases remaining between them. Germline V lookup: CDR1 SNHLY, CDR2 FYNNEI. CDR3 nucleotide sequence: TGTGCCAGCAGAGATATCGGTGAAGCTTTCTTT. It yields the protein CASRDIGEAFF.

The chain uses TRBV29-1 and TRBJ2-7, with 10 nucleotides matching TRBD1. Germline CDR1 and CDR2: SQVTM and ANQGSEA. Germline trimming cut 6 bases from V and 1 base from J; bases unmatched to any gene: 9. CDR3 length: 15 amino acids. Here the CDR3 DNA reads TGCAGCGTGTACTCGGACAGGGGGAGTTCCTACGAGCAGTACTTC. Translated, it gives CSVYSDRGSSYEQYF.

This clone has only one observation. The chain has TRBV6-5 and TRBJ1-5; D uncertain. The CDR3 sequence is 13 residues long. The ends were cut back, 2 bases at V and 5 bases at J, with 7 bases in the middle. Germline V gene data show CDR1 as MNHEY and CDR2 as SVGAGI. The DNA for the CDR3 is TGTGCCAGCAGTTACGGTGGGTATCAGCCCCAGCATTTT. Translating gives CASSYGGYQPQHF.

CDR3 nucleotide sequence: TGTGCCACCAGCAGAGGGGGGACTCCTGGAACAGATACGCAGTATTTT. It specifies CATSRGGTPGTDTQYF. The gene calls are TRBV15 and TRBJ2-3; tentative D call: TRBD2 (6 bases). Germline assignment: CDR1 LNHNV and CDR2 YYDKDF (reference sequence). Trimming took 1 base from V and 3 from J, leaving 14 bases between them. There are 16 residues in the CDR3.

CDR3 sequence: CASSLRGIVLDPGELFF. CDR3 nucleotide sequence: TGTGCCAGCAGCTTGAGGGGGATAGTACTCGATCCCGGGGAGCTGTTTTTT. The V call is TRBV21-1, the J call TRBJ2-2; TRBD1 reflects the table's D call only, with no check against the DNA. TRBV21-1 is a pseudogene segment. The CDR3 totals 17 residues.

The chain carries TRBV2 and TRBJ1-5; D possibly corresponds to TRBD1 (5 bases). CDR1 and CDR2 from the germline V gene are SNHLY and FYNNEI. The CDR3 covers 15 residues. The germline V and J ends were trimmed by 3 bases and 5 bases, with 14 bases remaining between them. Here the CDR3 reads CASSESRRVDQPQHF. The CDR3, as DNA: TGTGCCAGCAGTGAGAGTCGCAGGGTAGATCAGCCCCAGCATTTT.

The chain's CDR3 is CASSKQGNTEAFF. The CDR3 nucleotides are TGCGCCAGCAGCAAACAGGGGAACACTGAAGCTTTCTTT. The rearrangement uses TRBV4-1 and TRBJ1-1; D might be TRBD1 (6 bases). This CDR3 comprises 13 residues. Trimming took off 5 bases at V and 1 base at J, with 8 bases between the two ends. Germline values: CDR1 MGHRA, CDR2 YSYEKL.

The rearrangement uses TRBV5-1 and TRBJ1-2; no firm D call. The CDR3 totals 14 residues. V shed 0 bases and J shed 3 bases, with 9 bases lying between them. Germline V gene lookup returns CDR1 SGHRS and CDR2 YFSETQ. CDR3 protein: CASSLVPQDYGYTF. CDR3 sequence (DNA): TGCGCCAGCAGCTTGGTCCCTCAGGACTATGGCTACACCTTC.

The gene calls are TRBV28 and TRBJ2-7; 7 nucleotides agree with TRBD1. Per germline, CDR1 MDHEN and CDR2 SYDVKM. V was pared by 6 bases and J by 1 base, with 9 bases of the junction left unmatched. The length of the CDR3 is 15 residues. This CDR3 reads CASSDPDRPSYEQYV. The CDR3 region has the DNA TGTGCCAGCAGCGACCCGGACAGGCCGTCCTACGAGCAGTACGTC.

The gene calls are TRBV6-6 and TRBJ1-2; D not certain. The CDR3 runs 13 residues. Trimming pared 2 bases from V and 4 bases from J, leaving 8 bases between. Germline CDR1 MNHNY, CDR2 SVGAGI (reference sequence). The CDR3 nucleotides read TGTGCCAGCAGTTACATGGGCGGCTATGGCTACACCTTC. This encodes CASSYMGGYGYTF.

The chain carries TRBV15 and TRBJ2-7; D is ambiguous. The CDR3 is 14 residues long. CDR1 is LNHNV, CDR2 YYDKDF, per germline (reference sequence). Trimming pared 3 bases from V and 4 bases from J, leaving 13 bases between. The CDR3 spells CATSRDPGSYEQYV. For the CDR3, the DNA is TGTGCCACCAGCAGGGACCCGGGCAGTTACGAGCAGTACGTC.

The J gene is TRBJ1-5, the V gene TRBV9; no clear D. The germline V gene encodes CDR1 SGDLS and CDR2 YYNGEE. The CDR3 length is 15 residues. V was shortened by 3 bases and J by 0 bases, with 10 bases between the two germline ends. DNA of the CDR3: TGTGCCAGCAGCGAGGGAGGGTCTAGCAATCAGCCCCAGCATTTT. Its protein product is CASSEGGSSNQPQHF.

The chain joins TRBV4-1 to TRBJ1-5; D gene uncertain. The length of the CDR3 is 14 residues. CDR1 is MGHRA, CDR2 YSYEKL, per germline. V dropped 0 bases and J dropped 5 bases, with 8 bases sitting between them. CDR3 in DNA: TGCGCCAGCAGCCAAGATAGGAAGGATCAGCCCCAGCATTTT. This codes for CASSQDRKDQPQHF.

V gene TRBV4-2 combines with J gene TRBJ2-2, with D maybe TRBD2 (5 bases). V lost 4 bases and J 3 bases, leaving 18 bases between the germline ends. Germline CDR1 LGHNA, CDR2 YNFKEQ. CDR3 size: 17 residues. The CDR3 loop reads CASSREAAAEDTGELFF. In DNA, the CDR3 is TGTGCCAGCAGCCGAGAAGCGGCCGCCGAGGACACCGGGGAGCTGTTTTTT.

This clone is a singleton in its sample. The gene calls are TRBV4-3 and TRBJ2-5; TRBD1 or TRBD2 may be the D gene (5 bases each). CDR1 LGHNA and CDR2 YSLEER come from the germline V gene. The CDR3 runs 15 residues. Trimming pared 1 base from V and 5 bases from J, leaving 14 bases between. The CDR3 sequence: CASSQGRDPRETQYF. In DNA form, the CDR3 reads TGCGCCAGCAGCCAAGGCCGGGACCCCAGGGAGACCCAGTACTTC.

The chain links TRBV7-8 to TRBJ2-6; perhaps TRBD1 as D (6 bases). The CDR3 runs to 20 residues. In germline, CDR1 is SGHVS, CDR2 FQNEAQ. The V end was cut by 8 bases, the J end by 0 bases, with 26 bases between. CDR3 sequence: CASGKLPGQNLRSGANVLTF. The CDR3 DNA sequence: TGTGCCAGCGGAAAACTTCCAGGACAGAACCTTCGCTCTGGGGCCAACGTCCTGACTTTC.

The genes are TRBV7-9 and TRBJ2-7; 7 positions match TRBD1. Trimming took 4 bases from V and 5 from J; bases not matched to a gene: 2. CDR1 is SEHNR, CDR2 FQNEAQ, per germline (reference sequence). This CDR3 is 12 amino acids long. The chain's CDR3 is CASSSTGNEQYF. As DNA, the CDR3 is TGTGCCAGCAGCTCGACAGGGAACGAGCAGTACTTC.

J is TRBJ1-2 and V is TRBV27, with D hard to call. V gave up 0 bases and J gave up 3 bases, with 8 bases separating them. CDR3 length equals 14 residues. CDR1 is MNHEY, CDR2 SMNVEV, per germline (reference sequence). CDR3 amino acids: CASSLSSRYYGYTF. CDR3 nucleotides: TGTGCCAGCAGTTTATCATCGCGCTACTATGGCTACACCTTC.

This chain uses TRBV19 with TRBJ2-7; 7 positions agree with TRBD1. Losses at the gene ends were 10 bases for V and 3 bases for J; bases not matched to a gene: 6. CDR3 length: 12 residues. CDR1 is LNHDA, CDR2 SQIVND, per germline (reference sequence). The CDR3: CATTGKFYEQYF. CDR3 bases: TGTGCCACGACAGGGAAATTCTACGAGCAGTACTTC. Looking up the rest from reference TRBV19 and TRBJ2-7 gives the full variable domain: DGGITQSPKYLFRKEGQNVTLSCEQNLNHDAMYWYRQDPGQGLRLIYYSQIVNDFQKGDIAEGYSVSREKKESFPLTVTSAQKNPTAFYLCATTGKFYEQYFGPGTRLTVT.

This sequence joins TRBV27 and TRBJ1-2; a possible D gene is TRBD1 (6 bases). The germline V and J ends were trimmed by 8 bases and 6 bases, with 19 bases remaining between them. This CDR3 is built from 14 residues. The germline V gene has CDR1 MNHEY and CDR2 SMNVEV (reference sequence). The CDR3 loop is CASAGGGRFDGYTF. As DNA, the CDR3 is TGTGCCAGCGCTGGGGGGGGGCGTTTCGATGGCTACACCTTC.

The rearrangement joins TRBV9 to TRBJ2-3; D may be TRBD2 (7 bases). Germline V gives CDR1 SGDLS, CDR2 YYNGEE. The ends were cut back, 4 bases at V and 6 bases at J, with 15 bases in the middle. There are 14 residues in the CDR3. CDR3 amino acids: CASSSSGDYDTQYF. CDR3 coding DNA: TGTGCCAGCAGCTCCTCAGGGGACTACGATACGCAGTATTTT.